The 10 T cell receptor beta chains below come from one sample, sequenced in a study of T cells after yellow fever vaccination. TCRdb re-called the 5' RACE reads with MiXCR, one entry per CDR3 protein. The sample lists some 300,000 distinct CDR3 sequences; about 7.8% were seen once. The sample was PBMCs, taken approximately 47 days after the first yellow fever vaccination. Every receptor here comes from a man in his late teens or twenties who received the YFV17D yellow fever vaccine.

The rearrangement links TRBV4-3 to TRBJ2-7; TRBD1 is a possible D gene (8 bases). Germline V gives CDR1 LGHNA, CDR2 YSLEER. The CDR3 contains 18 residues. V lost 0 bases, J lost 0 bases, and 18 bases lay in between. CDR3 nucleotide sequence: TGCGCCAGCAGCCAAGATACAGGGGGGGCAGACCTCTCCTACGAGCAGTACTTC. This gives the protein CASSQDTGGADLSYEQYF.

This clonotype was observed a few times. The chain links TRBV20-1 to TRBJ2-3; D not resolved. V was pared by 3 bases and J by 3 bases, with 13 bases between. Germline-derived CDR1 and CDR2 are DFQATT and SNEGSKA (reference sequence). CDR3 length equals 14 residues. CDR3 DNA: TGCAGTGCTAGTAGTGCTGTCGGAACAGATACGCAGTATTTT. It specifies CSASSAVGTDTQYF.

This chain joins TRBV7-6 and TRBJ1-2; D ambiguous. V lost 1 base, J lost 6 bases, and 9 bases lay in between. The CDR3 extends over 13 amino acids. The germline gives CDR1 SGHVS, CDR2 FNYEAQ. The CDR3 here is CASSLVGRDGYTF. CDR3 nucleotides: TGTGCCAGCAGCTTAGTAGGTCGGGATGGCTACACCTTC.

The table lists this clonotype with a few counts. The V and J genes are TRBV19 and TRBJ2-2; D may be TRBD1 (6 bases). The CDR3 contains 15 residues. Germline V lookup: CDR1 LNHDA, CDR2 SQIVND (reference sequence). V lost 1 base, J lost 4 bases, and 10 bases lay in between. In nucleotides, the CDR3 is TGTGCCAGTAGTATAGTAGGGGGTTTCACCGGGGAGCTGTTTTTT. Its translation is CASSIVGGFTGELFF.

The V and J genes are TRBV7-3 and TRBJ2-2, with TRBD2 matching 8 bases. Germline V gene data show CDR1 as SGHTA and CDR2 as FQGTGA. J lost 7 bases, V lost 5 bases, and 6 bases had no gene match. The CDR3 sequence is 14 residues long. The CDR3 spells CASSQMGLGGELFF. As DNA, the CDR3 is TGTGCCAGCAGCCAAATGGGACTAGGCGGGGAGCTGTTTTTT.

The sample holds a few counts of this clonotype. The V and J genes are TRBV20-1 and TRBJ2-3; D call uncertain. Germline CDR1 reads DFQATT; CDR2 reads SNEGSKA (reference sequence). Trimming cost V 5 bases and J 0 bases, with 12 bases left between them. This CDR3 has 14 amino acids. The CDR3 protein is CSAASSTSTDTQYF. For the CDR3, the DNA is TGCAGTGCTGCCTCATCAACTAGCACAGATACGCAGTATTTT.

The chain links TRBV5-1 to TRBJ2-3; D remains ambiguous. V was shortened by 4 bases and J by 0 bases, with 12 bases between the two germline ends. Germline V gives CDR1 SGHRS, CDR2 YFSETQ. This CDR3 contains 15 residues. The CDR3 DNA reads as TGCGCCAGCAGCCCGGACGGTACTAGCACAGATACGCAGTATTTT. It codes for CASSPDGTSTDTQYF.

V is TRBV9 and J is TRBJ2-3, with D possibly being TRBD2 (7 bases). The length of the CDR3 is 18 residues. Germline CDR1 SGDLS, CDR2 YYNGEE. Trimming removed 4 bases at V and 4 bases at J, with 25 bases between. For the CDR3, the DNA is TGTGCCAGCAGCCCGATGTCAGGGGCTAGCGGAGCCCCAGATACGCAGTATTTT. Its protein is CASSPMSGASGAPDTQYF.

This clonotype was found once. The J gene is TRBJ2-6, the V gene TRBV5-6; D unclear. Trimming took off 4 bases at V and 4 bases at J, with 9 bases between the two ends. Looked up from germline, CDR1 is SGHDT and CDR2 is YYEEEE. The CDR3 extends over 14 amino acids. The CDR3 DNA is TGTGCCAGCAGCCCCGGGCTCGGGGCCAACGTCCTGACTTTC. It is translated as CASSPGLGANVLTF.

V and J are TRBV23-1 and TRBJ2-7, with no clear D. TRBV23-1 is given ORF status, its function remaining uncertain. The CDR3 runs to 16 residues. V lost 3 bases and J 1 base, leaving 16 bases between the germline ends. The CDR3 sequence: CASSQSPRTSSYEQYF. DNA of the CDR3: TGCGCCAGCAGTCAGTCCCCCCGGACGTCGTCCTACGAGCAGTACTTC.